This TCR beta chain was documented in a study of OX40 agonist ivuxolimab in advanced cancers. The overall study: In this cohort, patients received ivuxolimab, an agonistic anti-OX40 (CD134) antibody.

Points on this clone: Antigen unknown.

Clones were sequenced by immunoSEQ multiplex PCR, and TCRdb holds only the in-frame ones, with some missing. The top ten clones hold about 8.2% of a sample with almost 70,000 clones, 75% to 90% of them seen once. Study conclusions and caveats: With doses of 0.1 to 3.0 mg/kg, CD4+ and CD8+ blood T cells had undergone clonal expansion by week 6. The antigen specificity of the peripheral T cells (those that were expanded) was not determined.

From germline, CDR1 is SQVTM and CDR2 ANQGSEA. Trimming removed 7 bases at V and 9 bases at J, with 10 bases between. This CDR3 is 10 amino acids long. The receptor comes from an adult with an advanced solid tumor such as melanoma, head and neck, liver or kidney cancer. The material sequenced was CD4+ or CD8+ T cells sorted from blood, taken in a trial of the OX40 agonist ivuxolimab. This chain connects TRBV29-1 to TRBJ2-1; TRBD1 might be the D (6 bases). The CDR3 is CSGGQAEQFF. CDR3 sequence (DNA): TGCAGCGGGGGGCAGGCTGAGCAGTTCTTC.